A selection of T cell receptor beta chains follows, all from one sample in a study of T cell responses to AZD1222 COVID-19 vaccine. TCRdb keeps only in-frame clones here, not all; method: immunoSEQ multiplex PCR. This table has under 150,000 clones, 92% appearing once. The source was peripheral blood, collected 28 days after the second AZD1222 dose. All receptors come from an adult who received the AZD1222 COVID-19 vaccine. Each CDR3 is given with its conserved first and last residue. D genes are given only for firm matches. Some rows mark clone size as missing; the rest say once, few, many or name a class of expanded clone.

abundance: .; d_gene: .; v_gene: TRBV7-9; j_gene: TRBJ2-5; CDR3aa: CASSLGRAYQETQYF; CDR3nt: TGTGCCAGCAGCTTAGGAAGGGCGTACCAAGAGACCCAGTACTTC
abundance: once; d_gene: .; v_gene: TRBV5-1; j_gene: TRBJ1-5; CDR3aa: CASSVDGPNQPQHF; CDR3nt: TGCGCCAGCAGCGTGGACGGACCAAATCAGCCCCAGCATTTT
abundance: .; d_gene: TRBD1; v_gene: TRBV5-1; j_gene: TRBJ1-1; CDR3aa: CASSLGLDRGRVYTEAFF; CDR3nt: TGCGCCAGCAGCTTGGGGCTCGACAGGGGGCGAGTCTACACTGAAGCTTTCTTT
abundance: once; d_gene: .; v_gene: TRBV6-2/TRBV6-3; j_gene: TRBJ2-2; CDR3aa: CASSYTLGGANTGELFF; CDR3nt: TGTGCCAGCAGTTACACCCTAGGGGGGGCGAACACCGGGGAGCTGTTTTTT
abundance: .; d_gene: TRBD1; v_gene: TRBV19; j_gene: TRBJ1-5; CDR3aa: CASSAGQPHSNQPQHF; CDR3nt: TGTGCCAGTAGTGCGGGACAGCCCCATAGCAATCAGCCCCAGCATTTT
abundance: .; d_gene: .; v_gene: TRBV7-3; j_gene: TRBJ2-2; CDR3aa: CASSFGGTGGELFF; CDR3nt: TGTGCCAGCAGCTTTGGCGGTACAGGAGGGGAGCTGTTTTTT
abundance: .; d_gene: .; v_gene: TRBV4-2; j_gene: TRBJ1-6; CDR3aa: CASSQVKNNSPLHF; CDR3nt: TGTGCCAGCAGCCAAGTTAAAAATAATTCACCCCTCCACTTT
abundance: .; d_gene: TRBD2; v_gene: TRBV20-1; j_gene: TRBJ2-5; CDR3aa: CSASSGTSGRQETQYF; CDR3nt: TGCAGTGCTAGTTCGGGGACTAGCGGGAGGCAAGAGACCCAGTACTTC
abundance: .; d_gene: .; v_gene: TRBV4-3; j_gene: TRBJ1-1; CDR3aa: CASSQDSGDTEAFF; CDR3nt: TGCGCCAGCAGCCAAGATTCGGGAGACACTGAAGCTTTCTTT
abundance: .; d_gene: .; v_gene: TRBV5-1; j_gene: TRBJ1-1; CDR3aa: CASSLNSGGTEAFF; CDR3nt: TGCGCCAGCAGCTTGAACAGTGGGGGGACTGAAGCTTTCTTT
abundance: .; d_gene: .; v_gene: TRBV2; j_gene: TRBJ2-3; CDR3aa: CASRGRGLDTQYF; CDR3nt: TGTGCCAGCAGGGGGCGGGGATTAGATACGCAGTATTTT
abundance: few; d_gene: .; v_gene: TRBV27; j_gene: TRBJ1-2; CDR3aa: CASSGTPIRVWGYTF; CDR3nt: TGTGCCAGCAGTGGCACCCCGATTCGGGTATGGGGCTACACCTTC
abundance: .; d_gene: .; v_gene: TRBV27; j_gene: TRBJ2-1; CDR3aa: CASSLTGSANNEQFF; CDR3nt: TGTGCCAGCAGTTTAACAGGGAGTGCCAACAATGAGCAGTTCTTC
abundance: .; d_gene: .; v_gene: TRBV18; j_gene: TRBJ1-5; CDR3aa: CASSPGNGRGNQPQHF; CDR3nt: TGTGCCAGCTCACCTGGCAACGGCAGGGGCAATCAGCCCCAGCATTTT
abundance: .; d_gene: .; v_gene: TRBV21-1; j_gene: TRBJ1-1; CDR3aa: CASSSWPGRGTEAFF; CDR3nt: TGTGCCAGCAGCAGTTGGCCTGGGCGGGGCACTGAAGCTTTCTTT
abundance: .; d_gene: .; v_gene: TRBV19; j_gene: TRBJ1-5; CDR3aa: CASSTQARQPQHF; CDR3nt: TGTGCCAGTAGTACCCAGGCGAGGCAGCCCCAGCATTTT
abundance: .; d_gene: .; v_gene: TRBV19; j_gene: TRBJ2-7; CDR3aa: CASSIGAGSPYEQYF; CDR3nt: TGTGCCAGTAGTATAGGTGCCGGCAGCCCCTACGAGCAGTACTTC
abundance: .; d_gene: .; v_gene: TRBV9; j_gene: TRBJ1-2; CDR3aa: CASSEGPRWGGYTF; CDR3nt: TGTGCCAGCAGCGAAGGCCCCAGGTGGGGTGGCTACACCTTC
abundance: .; d_gene: TRBD1; v_gene: TRBV27; j_gene: TRBJ1-2; CDR3aa: CASSVGGVGYTF; CDR3nt: TGTGCCAGCAGTGTAGGGGGCGTTGGCTACACCTTC
abundance: few; d_gene: .; v_gene: TRBV30; j_gene: TRBJ1-4; CDR3aa: CAWSVWGASGGEKLFF; CDR3nt: TGTGCCTGGAGTGTCTGGGGGGCGAGTGGTGGTGAAAAACTGTTTTTT
abundance: .; d_gene: TRBD2; v_gene: TRBV5-1; j_gene: TRBJ2-7; CDR3aa: CASSLGLAGSAEQYF; CDR3nt: TGCGCCAGCAGCTTGGGGTTAGCGGGGAGCGCGGAGCAGTACTTC
abundance: .; d_gene: TRBD2; v_gene: TRBV2; j_gene: TRBJ2-5; CDR3aa: CASSVASGGAGRETQYF; CDR3nt: TGTGCCAGCAGTGTGGCTAGCGGGGGGGCCGGTCGAGAGACCCAGTACTTC
abundance: .; d_gene: TRBD1; v_gene: TRBV10-1; j_gene: TRBJ1-1; CDR3aa: CASRAHQLTGKEAFF; CDR3nt: TGCGCCAGCAGAGCACACCAACTGACAGGGAAAGAAGCTTTCTTT
abundance: .; d_gene: .; v_gene: TRBV28; j_gene: TRBJ1-2; CDR3aa: CASSFNGYTF; CDR3nt: TGTGCCAGCAGTTTCAATGGCTACACCTTC
abundance: .; d_gene: .; v_gene: TRBV11-2; j_gene: TRBJ2-1; CDR3aa: CASSQGAGGYNEQFF; CDR3nt: TGTGCCAGCAGCCAGGGGGCGGGAGGCTACAATGAGCAGTTCTTC
abundance: .; d_gene: .; v_gene: TRBV27; j_gene: TRBJ2-1; CDR3aa: CASSLRGAHNEQFF; CDR3nt: TGTGCCAGCAGTTTACGGGGGGCTCACAATGAGCAGTTCTTC
abundance: .; d_gene: TRBD1; v_gene: TRBV4-3; j_gene: TRBJ1-6; CDR3aa: CASSPGTGNPFNNSPLHF; CDR3nt: TGCGCCAGCAGCCCCGGGACAGGGAACCCGTTTAATAATTCACCCCTCCACTTT
abundance: .; d_gene: .; v_gene: TRBV7-2; j_gene: TRBJ1-3; CDR3aa: CASSFGTGNTIYF; CDR3nt: TGTGCCAGCAGCTTTGGAACTGGAAACACCATATATTTT
abundance: .; d_gene: .; v_gene: TRBV2; j_gene: TRBJ2-4; CDR3aa: CASLRDLGNIQYF; CDR3nt: TGTGCCAGCCTCCGGGACTTGGGAAACATTCAGTACTTC
abundance: .; d_gene: .; v_gene: TRBV7-3; j_gene: TRBJ2-1; CDR3aa: CASSFSGSYNEQFF; CDR3nt: TGTGCCAGCAGCTTTAGTGGTTCCTACAATGAGCAGTTCTTC
abundance: few; d_gene: .; v_gene: TRBV5-6; j_gene: TRBJ1-6; CDR3aa: CASSFGQYNSPLHF; CDR3nt: TGTGCCAGCAGCTTTGGACAGTATAATTCACCCCTCCACTTT
abundance: .; d_gene: .; v_gene: TRBV3-1/TRBV3-2; j_gene: TRBJ2-2; CDR3aa: CASSKDTGELFF; CDR3nt: TGTGCCAGCAGTAAGGACACCGGGGAGCTGTTTTTT
abundance: .; d_gene: .; v_gene: TRBV19; j_gene: TRBJ1-2; CDR3aa: CASSIKGGWAYGYTF; CDR3nt: TGTGCCAGTAGCATCAAGGGGGGTTGGGCCTATGGCTACACCTTC
abundance: .; d_gene: .; v_gene: TRBV29-1; j_gene: TRBJ1-2; CDR3aa: CSVETASNYGYTF; CDR3nt: TGCAGCGTTGAGACAGCTTCTAACTATGGCTACACCTTC
abundance: .; d_gene: TRBD1; v_gene: TRBV19; j_gene: TRBJ1-1; CDR3aa: CASSIQGQGAYEAFF; CDR3nt: TGTGCCAGTAGTATCCAGGGACAGGGGGCCTATGAAGCTTTCTTT
abundance: .; d_gene: .; v_gene: TRBV28; j_gene: TRBJ2-5; CDR3aa: CASSLGETQYF; CDR3nt: TGTGCCAGCAGTTTAGGAGAGACCCAGTACTTC
abundance: .; d_gene: .; v_gene: TRBV11-3; j_gene: TRBJ2-1; CDR3aa: CASSSDGSYNEQFF; CDR3nt: TGTGCCAGCAGCTCAGATGGCTCCTACAATGAGCAGTTCTTC
abundance: .; d_gene: TRBD1; v_gene: TRBV2; j_gene: TRBJ1-4; CDR3aa: CASRGQGAGATNEKLFF; CDR3nt: TGTGCCAGCAGGGGACAGGGGGCGGGAGCAACTAATGAAAAACTGTTTTTT
abundance: .; d_gene: .; v_gene: TRBV6-5; j_gene: TRBJ2-7; CDR3aa: CASSSMGTGPGVEQYF; CDR3nt: TGTGCCAGCAGTTCCATGGGTACGGGGCCGGGGGTCGAGCAGTACTTC
abundance: .; d_gene: .; v_gene: TRBV5-5; j_gene: TRBJ1-2; CDR3aa: CASSLVISTGLVNYGYTF; CDR3nt: TGTGCCAGCAGCTTGGTAATATCCACGGGCCTGGTGAACTATGGCTACACCTTC
abundance: .; d_gene: TRBD2; v_gene: TRBV27; j_gene: TRBJ2-1; CDR3aa: CASSLAGGLRNEQFF; CDR3nt: TGTGCCAGCTCGCTAGCGGGGGGGCTACGGAATGAGCAGTTCTTC
abundance: .; d_gene: TRBD1; v_gene: TRBV5-1; j_gene: TRBJ2-5; CDR3aa: CASSLSGQGGETQYF; CDR3nt: TGCGCCAGCAGCTTGTCGGGACAGGGGGGAGAGACCCAGTACTTC
abundance: .; d_gene: TRBD1; v_gene: TRBV7-2; j_gene: TRBJ2-1; CDR3aa: CASSLGTGEYNEQFF; CDR3nt: TGTGCCAGCAGCTTAGGGACAGGAGAGTACAATGAGCAGTTCTTC
abundance: .; d_gene: TRBD1; v_gene: TRBV19; j_gene: TRBJ1-1; CDR3aa: CATSRQGTNTEAFF; CDR3nt: TGTGCCACGTCAAGACAGGGGACGAACACTGAAGCTTTCTTT
abundance: .; d_gene: .; v_gene: TRBV29-1; j_gene: TRBJ2-2; CDR3aa: CSVLTISNTGELFF; CDR3nt: TGCAGCGTTCTTACTATCTCGAACACCGGGGAGCTGTTTTTT
abundance: .; d_gene: .; v_gene: TRBV29-1; j_gene: TRBJ2-7; CDR3aa: CSARGYGLYEQYF; CDR3nt: TGCAGCGCCAGAGGCTACGGTCTCTACGAGCAGTACTTC
abundance: .; d_gene: .; v_gene: TRBV29-1; j_gene: TRBJ2-2; CDR3aa: CSVKQVTGELFF; CDR3nt: TGCAGCGTAAAACAGGTCACCGGGGAGCTGTTTTTT
abundance: once; d_gene: .; v_gene: TRBV7-3; j_gene: TRBJ2-1; CDR3aa: CASSFSAGPLYNEQFF; CDR3nt: TGTGCCAGCAGCTTCTCGGCAGGACCGCTTTACAATGAGCAGTTCTTC
abundance: .; d_gene: .; v_gene: TRBV7-9; j_gene: TRBJ2-4; CDR3aa: CASSDDRENIQYF; CDR3nt: TGTGCCAGCAGCGACGACCGAGAAAACATTCAGTACTTC
abundance: .; d_gene: TRBD1; v_gene: TRBV27; j_gene: TRBJ1-2; CDR3aa: CASSLGGTGRTHGYTF; CDR3nt: TGTGCCAGCAGTTTAGGGGGGACAGGGAGAACTCATGGCTACACCTTC
abundance: .; d_gene: .; v_gene: TRBV2; j_gene: TRBJ2-2; CDR3aa: CASSVGGGRNGELFF; CDR3nt: TGTGCCAGCAGTGTTGGGGGCGGGAGAAACGGGGAGCTGTTTTTT
abundance: .; d_gene: .; v_gene: TRBV7-6; j_gene: TRBJ2-5; CDR3aa: CASSPRLGWLETQYF; CDR3nt: TGTGCCAGCAGCCCCAGGTTGGGGTGGCTGGAGACCCAGTACTTC
abundance: .; d_gene: TRBD1; v_gene: TRBV11-1; j_gene: TRBJ1-1; CDR3aa: CASSRLGQAMNTEAFF; CDR3nt: TGTGCCAGCAGCCGCCTGGGACAGGCCATGAACACTGAAGCTTTCTTT
abundance: .; d_gene: TRBD1; v_gene: TRBV18; j_gene: TRBJ1-5; CDR3aa: CASSLNTGDSNQPQHF; CDR3nt: TGTGCCAGCTCGCTCAACACAGGGGATAGCAATCAGCCCCAGCATTTT
abundance: .; d_gene: .; v_gene: TRBV25-1; j_gene: TRBJ2-7; CDR3aa: CASTTSYEQYF; CDR3nt: TGTGCCAGCACGACTAGCTACGAGCAGTACTTC